Listed below are T cell receptor beta chains from one sample, sequenced in a study of post-analysis software for immune sequencing data. TCRdb fed the PCR reads into MiXCR, producing one record per CDR3 protein. This sample yields about 540,000 distinct CDR3 sequences, of which under 40% are seen a single time; roughly 6% belongs to the top ten. Input material: blood. These receptors were taken from a girl under 18 with multiple sclerosis. Each CDR3 is given with its conserved first and last residue. D genes are given only for firm matches. Part of the rows lack a size; the others show once, few, many or a class for expanded clones.

cdr3_nt	cdr3_aa	clone_size	v_call	d_call	j_call
TGCAGTGCTAGGCCGGGACTAGCGCAAGAGACCCAGTACTTC	CSARPGLAQETQYF	-	TRBV20-1	TRBD2	TRBJ2-5
TGTGCCACCAGCAGAGAACGGGACAGGGGCATAGATGGCTACACCTTC	CATSRERDRGIDGYTF	-	TRBV15	TRBD1	TRBJ1-2
TGCAGCGTTGGGGAGGGGACGGGTGAGCAGTTCTTC	CSVGEGTGEQFF	many	TRBV29-1	TRBD2	TRBJ2-1
TGCAGTGCCACGACAGGGAGCAATCAGCCCCAGCATTTT	CSATTGSNQPQHF	few	TRBV20-1	TRBD1	TRBJ1-5
TGCAGTGCCCAGGACAGGGACTCCTATAATTCACCCCTCCACTTT	CSAQDRDSYNSPLHF	-	TRBV20-1	TRBD1	TRBJ1-6
TGCGCCAGCAGTGAAAGCGGGGGGGATTACAATGAGCAGTTCTTC	CASSESGGDYNEQFF	-	TRBV10-2	TRBD2	TRBJ2-1
TGCGCCAGCAGCCCCGTGCGCCCCCCCAACCCAGGGAACACTGAAGCTTTCTTT	CASSPVRPPNPGNTEAFF	few	TRBV4-1	-	TRBJ1-1
TGCAGCGTTGAAAGTAGGCGGGGGGGGGAGACCCAGTACTTC	CSVESRRGGETQYF	-	TRBV29-1	TRBD2	TRBJ2-5
TGCGCCGGCAGCCCAAACAACAGGCTTAACACTGAAGCTTTCTTT	CAGSPNNRLNTEAFF	-	TRBV5-1	-	TRBJ1-1
TGTGCCAGCAGACCAGAGTGGGGGGGCAATCAGCCCCAGCATTTT	CASRPEWGGNQPQHF	-	TRBV27	-	TRBJ1-5
TGCGCCAGCAGCCAAGAAGGGATCGCCCCTCAGCCCCAGCATTTT	CASSQEGIAPQPQHF	few	TRBV4-1	-	TRBJ1-5